These T cell receptor beta chains were read from a single sample in a study of shared clonotypes between healthy human individuals. Some clones are missing from TCRdb's copy, which holds only in-frame ones; the method was immunoSEQ multiplex PCR. The sample yields 450,000 to 500,000 clones, 79% seen once. The specimen was PBMCs. Receptors originate from a woman aged 40 to 50 in good health. Some clones in this sample may be carry-over from other donors' samples. CDR3s include the opening cysteine and the closing phenylalanine or tryptophan. A D gene is named only where the DNA matches it firmly. A row's size may be missing; if present it is once, few, many or a size class.

size: .
J: TRBJ2-5
V: TRBV14
D: TRBD1
DNA: TGTGCCAGCAGCCCTTGGACAGGGGGCAGCTTGGAGACCCAGTACTTC
CDR3: CASSPWTGGSLETQYF

size: .
J: TRBJ2-3
V: TRBV5-4
D: .
DNA: TGTGCCAGCAGCTCCGGGATTTCGACAGATACGCAGTATTTT
CDR3: CASSSGISTDTQYF

size: once
J: TRBJ2-1
V: TRBV6-4
D: TRBD2
DNA: TGTGCCAGCAGTGCCCAGCGGGAGGCCGGTGAGCAGTTCTTC
CDR3: CASSAQREAGEQFF

size: .
J: TRBJ2-5
V: TRBV6-5
D: .
DNA: TGTGCCAGCAGTTACTCGCAGGGCCAAGAGACCCAGTACTTC
CDR3: CASSYSQGQETQYF

size: .
J: TRBJ2-3
V: TRBV4-2
D: .
DNA: TGTGCCAGCAGCCAAGTTGTTGGAGTTGCAGATACGCAGTATTTT
CDR3: CASSQVVGVADTQYF

size: .
J: TRBJ2-3
V: TRBV2
D: TRBD2
DNA: TGTGCCAGCAGCCGGGAGGGAGGTGGTACGCAGTATTTT
CDR3: CASSREGGGTQYF

size: .
J: TRBJ1-1
V: TRBV6-5
D: .
DNA: TGTGCCAGCAGGTACAGGGCGGAGACTGAAGCTTTCTTT
CDR3: CASRYRAETEAFF

size: .
J: TRBJ2-7
V: TRBV5-1
D: .
DNA: TGCGCCAGCAGCCCGGATCTAGGCTACGAGCAGTACTTC
CDR3: CASSPDLGYEQYF

size: .
J: TRBJ2-7
V: TRBV9
D: .
DNA: TGTGCCAGCAGCGTAGGCTCATCCTACGAGCAGTACTTC
CDR3: CASSVGSSYEQYF

size: .
J: TRBJ2-7
V: TRBV7-2
D: TRBD1
DNA: TGTGCCAGCTCGGGCGGGACAGGCTCCTACGAGCAGTACTTC
CDR3: CASSGGTGSYEQYF

size: once
J: TRBJ1-5
V: TRBV10-3
D: .
DNA: TGTGCCATCAGTGAGACACCGGTATCCCACAGGGATAGCAATCAGCCCCAGCATTTT
CDR3: CAISETPVSHRDSNQPQHF

size: .
J: TRBJ2-1
V: TRBV12-5
D: .
DNA: TGTGCTAGTGGTTTGGTAGGCAATGAGCAGTTCTTC
CDR3: CASGLVGNEQFF

size: .
J: TRBJ2-2
V: TRBV5-1
D: .
DNA: TGCGCCAGCAGCCAAGGACAATCGAACACCGGGGAGCTGTTTTTT
CDR3: CASSQGQSNTGELFF

size: .
J: TRBJ1-5
V: TRBV4-3
D: .
DNA: TGCGCCAGCAGCCAAGATCTTGCGAATCAGCCCCAGCATTTT
CDR3: CASSQDLANQPQHF

size: .
J: TRBJ2-3
V: TRBV28
D: .
DNA: TGTGCCAGCAGTTTCCCGGGACTGTTCACAGATACGCAGTATTTT
CDR3: CASSFPGLFTDTQYF

size: .
J: TRBJ2-7
V: TRBV6-1
D: TRBD1
DNA: TGTGCCACCCGGGACAGCTCCTACGAGCAGTACTTC
CDR3: CATRDSSYEQYF

size: many
J: TRBJ1-1
V: TRBV7-3
D: .
DNA: TGTGCCAGCAGCTTAACCAGACAAGAGAACACTGAAGCTTTCTTT
CDR3: CASSLTRQENTEAFF

size: .
J: TRBJ1-4
V: TRBV7-9
D: TRBD1
DNA: TGTGCCAGCAGCTTAGTGGGGACAGGGAATGAAAAACTGTTTTTT
CDR3: CASSLVGTGNEKLFF

size: .
J: TRBJ1-1
V: TRBV6-1
D: TRBD1
DNA: TGTGCCAGCATGGACAGGGGGCGGATTGAAGCTTTCTTT
CDR3: CASMDRGRIEAFF

size: few
J: TRBJ2-1
V: TRBV7-2
D: .
DNA: TGTGCCAGCAGCTTATTCTCAACTGAGCAGTTCTTC
CDR3: CASSLFSTEQFF

size: .
J: TRBJ2-5
V: TRBV7-9
D: TRBD2
DNA: TGTGCCAGCAGCACCGGGACTAGCGGGAGGGGAGTTGAAGAGACCCAGTACTTC
CDR3: CASSTGTSGRGVEETQYF

size: .
J: TRBJ2-7
V: TRBV28
D: .
DNA: TGTGCCAGCAGGCGTTATGACCCCAACGAGCAGTACTTC
CDR3: CASRRYDPNEQYF

size: few
J: TRBJ2-7
V: TRBV5-1
D: .
DNA: TGCGCCAGCAGCTTGGAAGGTCCTGGCGAGCAGTACTTC
CDR3: CASSLEGPGEQYF

size: .
J: TRBJ2-6
V: TRBV15
D: .
DNA: TGTGCCACAGCTACCCCCCAACGGGCCAACGTCCTGACTTTC
CDR3: CATATPQRANVLTF

size: .
J: TRBJ2-7
V: TRBV11-2
D: .
DNA: TGTGCCAGCAGCTTAGAGCTAGGGGGCTACGAGCAGTACTTC
CDR3: CASSLELGGYEQYF

size: .
J: TRBJ2-5
V: TRBV5-6
D: .
DNA: TGTGCCAGCAGCTTGAACAGCGAAGAGACCCAGTACTTC
CDR3: CASSLNSEETQYF

size: .
J: TRBJ2-7
V: TRBV5-4
D: TRBD2
DNA: TGTGCCAGCAGCTTGGAGGCTAGCGGGACCTACGAGCAGTACTTC
CDR3: CASSLEASGTYEQYF

size: .
J: TRBJ1-4
V: TRBV28
D: .
DNA: TGTGCCAGCAGTCCCGGGGGCGGAACTAATGAAAAACTGTTTTTT
CDR3: CASSPGGGTNEKLFF

size: .
J: TRBJ1-1
V: TRBV18
D: .
DNA: TGTGCCAGCTCAGTAACCGGGAGGGGGAGGACTGAAGCTTTCTTT
CDR3: CASSVTGRGRTEAFF

size: .
J: TRBJ1-4
V: TRBV28
D: TRBD1
DNA: TGTGCCAGCAGTTTTCAGAGGACAGGGAACCTCTTTAGTGAAAAACTGTTTTTT
CDR3: CASSFQRTGNLFSEKLFF

size: .
J: TRBJ2-7
V: TRBV25-1
D: TRBD1
DNA: TGTGCCAGCACGGGACAGTCCGGTGGCTACGAGCAGTACTTC
CDR3: CASTGQSGGYEQYF

size: .
J: TRBJ1-1
V: TRBV6-5
D: .
DNA: TGTGCCAGCAGACCTCCGACAGGGAACACTGAAGCTTTCTTT
CDR3: CASRPPTGNTEAFF

size: .
J: TRBJ2-7
V: TRBV6-1
D: .
DNA: TGTGCCAGCAGTGGGGCGGGAAACGAGCAGTACTTC
CDR3: CASSGAGNEQYF

size: .
J: TRBJ2-3
V: TRBV7-9
D: .
DNA: TGTGCCAGCAGCTTAGAGTGGGGGCTAGATACGCAGTATTTT
CDR3: CASSLEWGLDTQYF

size: .
J: TRBJ2-5
V: TRBV5-1
D: TRBD2
DNA: TGCGCCAGCAGCTTGGTGCTAGCGGGAGGAGAGACCCAGTACTTC
CDR3: CASSLVLAGGETQYF

size: .
J: TRBJ2-7
V: TRBV28
D: .
DNA: TGTGCCAGCAGTACCAACCGGGAGCCCTACGAGCAGTACTTC
CDR3: CASSTNREPYEQYF

size: .
J: TRBJ1-5
V: TRBV5-1
D: TRBD1
DNA: TGCGCCAGCAGCTTTGAGGGGGCTCGGGGTCAGCCCCAGCATTTT
CDR3: CASSFEGARGQPQHF

size: .
J: TRBJ2-1
V: TRBV6-5
D: TRBD2
DNA: TGTGCCAGCAGGACTAGCGGGAGGTCCTACAATGAGCAGTTCTTC
CDR3: CASRTSGRSYNEQFF

size: .
J: TRBJ2-7
V: TRBV5-4
D: TRBD1
DNA: TGTGCCAGCAGTCGCGACAGGGACGACGAGCAGTACTTC
CDR3: CASSRDRDDEQYF

size: few
J: TRBJ1-5
V: TRBV28
D: TRBD1
DNA: TGTGCCAGCACAAGGGCGGGACAGGTCAATCAGCCCCAGCATTTT
CDR3: CASTRAGQVNQPQHF

size: .
J: TRBJ2-2
V: TRBV27
D: .
DNA: TGTGCCAGCAGTTTTTGGGGTTCGAACACCGGGGAGCTGTTTTTT
CDR3: CASSFWGSNTGELFF

size: .
J: TRBJ2-2
V: TRBV10-3
D: TRBD1
DNA: TGTGCCACAGGACAGGGGTCAGACACCGGGGAGCTGTTTTTT
CDR3: CATGQGSDTGELFF

size: few
J: TRBJ2-3
V: TRBV5-6
D: .
DNA: TGTGCCAGCAGCCACAGGAGTTTGGGTGGTACGCAGTATTTT
CDR3: CASSHRSLGGTQYF

size: many
J: TRBJ2-1
V: TRBV5-4
D: TRBD2
DNA: TGTGCCAGCAGCCCGGGACTAGCGGGCTACAATGAGCAGTTCTTC
CDR3: CASSPGLAGYNEQFF

size: .
J: TRBJ2-1
V: TRBV19
D: TRBD2
DNA: TGTGCCAGTAGTATCTGGACTAGCGGGCCTGACAATGAGCAGTTCTTC
CDR3: CASSIWTSGPDNEQFF

size: once
J: TRBJ2-7
V: TRBV9
D: TRBD1
DNA: TGTGCCAGCAGCTCAACGACAGGGTCCCACGAGCAGTACTTC
CDR3: CASSSTTGSHEQYF

size: .
J: TRBJ2-5
V: TRBV28
D: TRBD2
DNA: TGTGCCAGCAGTTCCCTGGGACTAGCGGACCAAGAGACCCAGTACTTC
CDR3: CASSSLGLADQETQYF

size: few
J: TRBJ2-2
V: TRBV10-1
D: .
DNA: TGCGCCAGCAGGGTACCCAGGGCCAACACCGGGGAGCTGTTTTTT
CDR3: CASRVPRANTGELFF

size: .
J: TRBJ2-7
V: TRBV2
D: TRBD1
DNA: TGTGCCAGCAGTCGGGACAGGGACTACGAGCAGTACTTC
CDR3: CASSRDRDYEQYF